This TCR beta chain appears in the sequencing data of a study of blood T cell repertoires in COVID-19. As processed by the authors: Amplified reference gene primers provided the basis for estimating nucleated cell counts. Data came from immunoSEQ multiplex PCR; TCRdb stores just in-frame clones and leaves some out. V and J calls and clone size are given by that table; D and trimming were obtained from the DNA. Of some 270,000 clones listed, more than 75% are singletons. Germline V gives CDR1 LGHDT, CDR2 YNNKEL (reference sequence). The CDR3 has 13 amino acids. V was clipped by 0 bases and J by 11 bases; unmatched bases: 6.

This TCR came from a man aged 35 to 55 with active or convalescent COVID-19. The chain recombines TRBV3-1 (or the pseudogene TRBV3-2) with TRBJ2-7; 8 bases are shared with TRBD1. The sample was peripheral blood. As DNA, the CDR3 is TGTGCCAGCAGCCAAGAGGGCCGGGACAGGAAGTACTTC. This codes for CASSQEGRDRKYF.